Below, one T cell receptor (beta chain) is given with its context. The target antigen is unknown. The CDR3 is made up of 13 amino acids. V gave up 6 bases and J gave up 6 bases; unmatched junction bases: 3. The germline CDR1 and CDR2 sequences are SGHAT and FQNNGV. This sample is drawn from a study of blood T cells in healthy people across ages. Samples had at least 6.5 million PBMCs isolated from them. A second roughly 7 to 11 cycle PCR used barcoded and J-beta primers. Using its own MiXCR run on the 5' RACE reads, TCRdb lists one record per CDR3 protein. The sample holds around 1,500,000 distinct CDR3 sequences; approximately 38% are singletons and the top ten take roughly 8.2%. Findings and limits, study-wide: Whereas aged donors had fewer naive CD4+ cells, long-lived donors had more of them and higher diversity. The unsorted PBMCs prevented any conclusive comparison of naive versus antigen-experienced cells.

This receptor was obtained from a woman aged 18 to 35 in good health. The sample comprised blood. The chain couples TRBV11-2 to TRBJ2-1; 9 positions match TRBD1. CDR3 DNA: TGTGCCAGCAGAAAGGGACAGGGCAATGAGCAGTTCTTC. As protein: CASRKGQGNEQFF.